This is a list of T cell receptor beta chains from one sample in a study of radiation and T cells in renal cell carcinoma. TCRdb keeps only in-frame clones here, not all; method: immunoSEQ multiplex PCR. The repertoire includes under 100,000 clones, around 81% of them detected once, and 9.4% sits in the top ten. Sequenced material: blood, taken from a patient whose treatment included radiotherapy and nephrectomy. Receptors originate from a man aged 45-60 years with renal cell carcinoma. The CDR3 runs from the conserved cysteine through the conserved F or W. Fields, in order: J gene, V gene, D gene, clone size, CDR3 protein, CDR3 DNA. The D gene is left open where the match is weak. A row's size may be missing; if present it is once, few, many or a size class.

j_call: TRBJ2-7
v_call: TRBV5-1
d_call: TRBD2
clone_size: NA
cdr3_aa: CASSPPGLAGSYEQYF
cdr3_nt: TGCGCCAGCAGCCCCCCGGGTCTAGCGGGAAGCTACGAGCAGTACTTC

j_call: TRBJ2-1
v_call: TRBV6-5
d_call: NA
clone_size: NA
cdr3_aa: CASSYRDSYNEQFF
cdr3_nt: TGTGCCAGCAGTTATCGGGACTCCTACAATGAGCAGTTCTTC

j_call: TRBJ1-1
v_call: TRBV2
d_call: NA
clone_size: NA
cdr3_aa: CASSELGNLNTEAFF
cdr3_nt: TGTGCCAGCAGTGAACTAGGCAACTTGAACACTGAAGCTTTCTTT

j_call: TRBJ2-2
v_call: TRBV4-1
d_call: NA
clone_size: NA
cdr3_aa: CASSQGGRRGLNTGELFF
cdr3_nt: TGCGCCAGCAGCCAAGGCGGTAGGCGGGGCTTGAACACCGGGGAGCTGTTTTTT

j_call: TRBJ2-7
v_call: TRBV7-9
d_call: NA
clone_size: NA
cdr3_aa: CASSLEEGNHEQYF
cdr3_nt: TGTGCCAGCAGCTTAGAGGAGGGCAATCACGAGCAGTACTTC

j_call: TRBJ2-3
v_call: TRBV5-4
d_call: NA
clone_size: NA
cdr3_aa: CASSLFTDTQYF
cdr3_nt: TGTGCCAGCAGCCTGTTCACAGATACGCAGTATTTT

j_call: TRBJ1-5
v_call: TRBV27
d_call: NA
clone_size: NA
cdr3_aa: CASRFSGVGVYSNQPQHF
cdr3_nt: TGTGCCAGCAGGTTTAGCGGAGTGGGGGTATATAGCAATCAGCCCCAGCATTTT

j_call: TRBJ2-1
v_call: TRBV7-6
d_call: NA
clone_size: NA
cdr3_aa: CASSLWGVGQSSYNEQFF
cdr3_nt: TGTGCCAGCAGCTTATGGGGGGTTGGCCAGAGCTCCTACAATGAGCAGTTCTTC

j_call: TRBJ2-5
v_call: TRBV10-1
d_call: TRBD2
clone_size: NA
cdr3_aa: CASRPLAGGPPRKETQYF
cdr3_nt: TGCGCCAGCAGACCCTTAGCGGGGGGCCCGCCCCGCAAAGAGACCCAGTACTTC

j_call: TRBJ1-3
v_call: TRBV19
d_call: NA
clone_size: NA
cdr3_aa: CASSIDLQNSGNTIYF
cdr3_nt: TGTGCCAGTAGTATAGATCTACAGAACTCTGGAAACACCATATATTTT

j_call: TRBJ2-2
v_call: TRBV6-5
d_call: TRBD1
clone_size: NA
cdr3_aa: CASSYAQGDTGELFF
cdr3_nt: TGTGCCAGCAGTTACGCACAGGGGGACACCGGGGAGCTGTTTTTT

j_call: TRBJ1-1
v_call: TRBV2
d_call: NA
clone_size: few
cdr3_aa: CASSGTRTPWMNTEAFF
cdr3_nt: TGTGCCAGCAGTGGGACTAGGACACCCTGGATGAACACTGAAGCTTTCTTT

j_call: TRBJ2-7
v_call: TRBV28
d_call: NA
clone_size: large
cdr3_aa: CASSFVGYEQYF
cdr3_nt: TGTGCCAGCAGTTTTGTTGGGTACGAGCAGTACTTC

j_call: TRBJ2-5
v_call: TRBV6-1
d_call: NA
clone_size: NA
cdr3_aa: CASSWGPRETQYF
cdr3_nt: TGTGCCAGCAGTTGGGGCCCTCGAGAGACCCAGTACTTC

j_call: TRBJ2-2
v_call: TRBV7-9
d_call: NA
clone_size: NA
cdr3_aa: CASSLAQNTGELFF
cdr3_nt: TGTGCCAGCAGCTTAGCCCAGAACACCGGGGAGCTGTTTTTT

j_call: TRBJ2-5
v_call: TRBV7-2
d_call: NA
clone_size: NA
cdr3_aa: CASSRSGEETQYF
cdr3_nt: TGTGCCAGCAGCCGGAGCGGCGAAGAGACCCAGTACTTC

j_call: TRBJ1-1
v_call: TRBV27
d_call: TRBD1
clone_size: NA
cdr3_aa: CATLPGQGNTEAFF
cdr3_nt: TGTGCCACACTTCCGGGACAGGGGAACACTGAAGCTTTCTTT

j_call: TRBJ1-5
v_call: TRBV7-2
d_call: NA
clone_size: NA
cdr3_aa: CASSLAGGGNNQPQHF
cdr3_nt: TGTGCCAGCAGCTTAGCGGGGGGCGGTAACAATCAGCCCCAGCATTTT

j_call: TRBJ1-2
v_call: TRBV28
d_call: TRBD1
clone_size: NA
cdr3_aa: CASSLSGQGAYGYTF
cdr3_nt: TGTGCCAGCAGTTTATCCGGACAGGGAGCCTATGGCTACACCTTC

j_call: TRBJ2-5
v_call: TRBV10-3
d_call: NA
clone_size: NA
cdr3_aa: CAISEDQWETQYF
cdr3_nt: TGTGCCATCAGTGAGGATCAGTGGGAGACCCAGTACTTC

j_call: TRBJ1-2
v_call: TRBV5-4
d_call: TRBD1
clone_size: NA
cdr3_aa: CASSLVGDSTNYGYTF
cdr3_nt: TGTGCCAGCAGCTTGGTTGGGGACAGTACTAACTATGGCTACACCTTC

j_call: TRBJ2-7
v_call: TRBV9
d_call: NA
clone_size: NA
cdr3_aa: CASSAAGRFYEQYF
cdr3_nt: TGTGCCAGCAGCGCTGCGGGCAGGTTCTACGAGCAGTACTTC

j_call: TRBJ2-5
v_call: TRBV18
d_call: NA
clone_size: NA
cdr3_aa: CASSPNRETQYF
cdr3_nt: TGTGCCAGCTCACCAAATCGGGAGACCCAGTACTTC

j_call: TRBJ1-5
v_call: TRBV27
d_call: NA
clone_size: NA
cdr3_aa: CASSLYPPQSNQPQHF
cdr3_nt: TGTGCCAGCAGTTTATACCCCCCCCAGAGCAATCAGCCCCAGCATTTT

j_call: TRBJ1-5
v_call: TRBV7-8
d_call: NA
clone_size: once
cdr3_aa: CASSPRRGAAQPQHF
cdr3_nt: TGTGCCAGCAGCCCCCGACGAGGGGCTGCTCAGCCCCAGCATTTT

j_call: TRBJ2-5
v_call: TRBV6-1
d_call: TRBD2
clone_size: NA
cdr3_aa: CASSVSGGQETQYF
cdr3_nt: TGTGCCAGCAGTGTCTCGGGGGGGCAAGAGACCCAGTACTTC

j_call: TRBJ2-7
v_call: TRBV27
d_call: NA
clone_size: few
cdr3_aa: CASSRLGDYEQYF
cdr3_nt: TGTGCCAGCTCGCGCTTAGGAGACTACGAGCAGTACTTC

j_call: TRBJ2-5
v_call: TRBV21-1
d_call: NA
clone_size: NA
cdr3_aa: CASERTSGSWGETQYF
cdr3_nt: TGTGCCAGCGAGAGGACTAGCGGATCCTGGGGAGAGACCCAGTACTTC

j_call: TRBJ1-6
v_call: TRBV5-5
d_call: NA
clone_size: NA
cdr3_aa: CASSQMGNSPLHF
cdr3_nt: TGTGCCAGCAGCCAGATGGGGAACTCACCCCTCCACTTT

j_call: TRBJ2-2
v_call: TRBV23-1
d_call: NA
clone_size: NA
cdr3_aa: CASSQEFDPTISHTGELFF
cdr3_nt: TGCGCCAGCAGTCAAGAATTCGACCCTACTATCAGCCACACCGGGGAGCTGTTTTTT

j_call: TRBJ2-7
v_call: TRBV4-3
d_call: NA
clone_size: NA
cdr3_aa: CASSQDRGSSYEQYF
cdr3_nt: TGCGCCAGCAGCCAAGATCGGGGTAGCTCCTACGAGCAGTACTTC

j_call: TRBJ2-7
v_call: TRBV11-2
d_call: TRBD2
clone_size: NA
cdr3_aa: CATAGDNYEQYF
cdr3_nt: TGTGCCACCGCGGGGGATAACTACGAGCAGTACTTC

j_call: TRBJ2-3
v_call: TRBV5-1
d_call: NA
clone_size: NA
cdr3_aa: CASSLVPDTQYF
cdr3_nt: TGCGCCAGCAGCTTGGTGCCAGATACGCAGTATTTT

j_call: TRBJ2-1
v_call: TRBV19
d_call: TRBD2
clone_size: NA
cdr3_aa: CASSIKLAGILAGEQFF
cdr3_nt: TGTGCCAGTAGTATTAAACTAGCGGGGATCCTGGCGGGTGAGCAGTTCTTC

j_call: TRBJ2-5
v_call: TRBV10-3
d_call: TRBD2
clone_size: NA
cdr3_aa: CAISPGTAGTSGGEETQYF
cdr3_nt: TGTGCCATCAGCCCTGGGACAGCAGGGACTAGCGGGGGAGAAGAGACCCAGTACTTC

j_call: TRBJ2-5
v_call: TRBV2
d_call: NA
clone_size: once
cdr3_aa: CASSEASREAETQYF
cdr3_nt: TGTGCCAGCAGTGAAGCTAGCAGGGAGGCAGAGACCCAGTACTTC

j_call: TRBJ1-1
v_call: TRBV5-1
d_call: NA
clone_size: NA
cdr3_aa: CASCPNLGATEAFF
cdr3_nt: TGCGCCAGTTGCCCCAATCTGGGTGCCACTGAAGCTTTCTTT

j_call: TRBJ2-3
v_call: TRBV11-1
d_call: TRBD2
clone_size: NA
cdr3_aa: CASSVAGDYGDTQYF
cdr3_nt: TGTGCCAGCAGCGTGGCGGGGGACTATGGAGATACGCAGTATTTT

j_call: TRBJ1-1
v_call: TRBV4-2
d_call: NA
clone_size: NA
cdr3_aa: CASSQEQNTEAFF
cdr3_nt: TGTGCCAGCAGCCAAGAACAGAACACTGAAGCTTTCTTT